There are many counts of the clone carrying this T cell receptor beta chain. Its antigen is still unknown. The iRepertoire nested amplicon-rescue multiplex PCR amplified TCR alpha and beta CDR3s from RNA. One-step reverse transcription and amplification started from approximately 100-400 ng of tissue mRNA or PBMC total RNA. MiXCR, run by TCRdb on the multiplex PCR reads, gives a single entry per CDR3 protein. The sample lists approximately 120,000 distinct CDR3 sequences, less than 30% occurring once. This sample is part of a study of glioma-infiltrating T cells. Germline CDR1 and CDR2: MNHEY and SMNVEV (reference sequence). The CDR3 sequence is 17 residues long. Trimming removed 6 bases from V and 4 bases from J, with 24 bases in between. Overall study results and limits: Above-expected tissue-blood divergence occurred in all gliomas, most in low-grade ones. Only very few CDR3 sequences appeared in both tissue and blood.

V and J are TRBV27 and TRBJ1-1; TRBD1 is a possible D gene (6 bases). Sequencing was performed on glioma tissue, nonneoplastic brain tissue, or PBMCs (not recorded which). This TCR was sampled from a human donor with low-grade glioma or glioblastoma, undergoing nonglioma brain surgery, or in good health (not recorded which). CDR3 nucleotides: TGTGCCAGCAGATCCCGATTATCCGGGACACCTAGCACTGAAGCTTTCTTT. Its protein product is CASRSRLSGTPSTEAFF.